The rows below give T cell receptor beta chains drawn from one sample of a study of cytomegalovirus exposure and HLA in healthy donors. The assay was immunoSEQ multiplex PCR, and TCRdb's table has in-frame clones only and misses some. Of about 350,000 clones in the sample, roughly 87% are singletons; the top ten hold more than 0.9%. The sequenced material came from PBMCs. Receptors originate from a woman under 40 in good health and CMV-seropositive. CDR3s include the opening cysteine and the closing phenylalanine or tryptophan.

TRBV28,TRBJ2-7,CASSTRGEQYF
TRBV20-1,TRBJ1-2,CSARYGYTF
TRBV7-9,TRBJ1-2,CASSLEETYGYTF
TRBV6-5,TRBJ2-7,CASSYERLSYEQYF
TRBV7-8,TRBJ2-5,CASSQAYQETQYF
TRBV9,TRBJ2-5,CASSVGPGGQETQYF
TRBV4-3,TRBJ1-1,CASSQASGTVNTEAFF
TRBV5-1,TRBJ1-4,CASSLGATNEKLFF
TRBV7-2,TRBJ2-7,CASSRTRTSGIGFPYF
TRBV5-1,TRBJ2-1,CASSFGGRAYNEQFF
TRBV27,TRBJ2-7,CASSYRGGFSQYEQYF
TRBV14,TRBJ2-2,CASSQDSQLLNTGELFF
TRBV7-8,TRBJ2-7,CASSFRHGSVNEQYF
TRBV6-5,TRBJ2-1,CASALVGGEQFF
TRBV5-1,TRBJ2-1,CASNPGEVSAYNEQFF
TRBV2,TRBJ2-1,CASRQLPAWTGSYNEQFF
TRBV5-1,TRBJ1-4,CASSLGDRDNEKLFF
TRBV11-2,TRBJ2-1,CASSLGSPAQFF
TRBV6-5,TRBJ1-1,CASSSGLGGRKAFF
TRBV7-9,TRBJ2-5,CASSETGSETQYF
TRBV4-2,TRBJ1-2,CASSQAPAGTAAGYTF
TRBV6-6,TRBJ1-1,CASSYLQGNTEAFF
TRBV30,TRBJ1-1,CAWNPPGSRPHETDEAFF
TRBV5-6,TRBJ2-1,CASSFGLAGAGNEQFF
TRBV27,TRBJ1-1,CASRATGGYTEAFF
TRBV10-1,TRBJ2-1,CASSKSEQFF
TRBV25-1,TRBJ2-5,CASSEYPPGETQYF
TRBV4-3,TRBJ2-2,CASSQGHPNTGELFF
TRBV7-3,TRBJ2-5,CASSQGGGRQETQYF
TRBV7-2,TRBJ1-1,CASSWTGTEAFF
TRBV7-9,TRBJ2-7,CASSLPGVVAYEQYF
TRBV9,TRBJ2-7,CASSTPSYEQYF
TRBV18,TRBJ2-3,CASSRGTGTDTQYF
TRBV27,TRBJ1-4,CASSFSRRNEKLFF
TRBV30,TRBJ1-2,CAWHRGGEDGYTF
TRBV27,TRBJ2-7,CASSPMTSPDEQYF
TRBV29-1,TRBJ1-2,CSVEGYTF
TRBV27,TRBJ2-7,CASSYGVFGGTYEQYF
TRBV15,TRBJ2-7,CATSRGTGGDEQYF
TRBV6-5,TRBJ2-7,CASSRQMGYEQYF
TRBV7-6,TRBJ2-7,CASSQGDLNEQYF
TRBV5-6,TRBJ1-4,CASSWTATNEKLFF
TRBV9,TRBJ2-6,CASSRTGSGANVLTF
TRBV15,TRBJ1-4,CATSIIPRGHEKLFF
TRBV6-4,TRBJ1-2,CASSSGPSYGYTF
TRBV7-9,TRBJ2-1,CASSPRQGDIF
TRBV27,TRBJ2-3,CASRTGTPTDTQYF
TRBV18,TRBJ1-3,CASSQSTGNSGNTIYF
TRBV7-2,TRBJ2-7,CASSLQVSDGYEQYF
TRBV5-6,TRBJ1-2,CASSSVTPGQDYGYTF
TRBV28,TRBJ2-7,CASSYTPRDRRTYEQYF
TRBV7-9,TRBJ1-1,CASSFNRGRNTEAFF
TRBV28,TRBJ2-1,CASSLGGAYNEQFF
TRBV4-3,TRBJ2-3,CASSQGLSGGASTDTQYF